The TCR beta chain under discussion was sequenced for a study of tumor and adjacent non-tumor tissue in lung cancer. Study information: The patients, around 9 men and 5 or 6 women, were about 31 to 80 with stage I to III disease. Samples averaged roughly 4.3 million productive TCRbeta reads each.

RNA was extracted from bulk tissue without any cell sorting. More than 3 cm separated this lung sample from the edge of the tumor. The CDR3 is 16 amino acids. CDR1 and CDR2 (germline): SGHNT, YENEEA. A word on this clonotype: One end of the junction varies from germline; a read error may be responsible.

Three rounds of nested PCR, following a modified ARM-PCR protocol, produced the TCRbeta library. In TCRdb, the multiplex PCR reads were re-called with MiXCR into one record per CDR3 protein. The table has 70,000 to 95,000 distinct CDR3 sequences, more than 65% seen once. J is TRBJ1-1 and V is TRBV11-3, with TRBD1 matching 7 bases. The receptor comes from a man aged 70 or older with non-small cell lung cancer. Sequencing was done on a sample of distant non-tumor lung tissue. DNA of the CDR3: TGTGCCAGTAGCTTCCGGGACAGAACACTGAACACTGAGCCTTTCTTT. Protein sequence: CASSFRDRTLNTEPFF.